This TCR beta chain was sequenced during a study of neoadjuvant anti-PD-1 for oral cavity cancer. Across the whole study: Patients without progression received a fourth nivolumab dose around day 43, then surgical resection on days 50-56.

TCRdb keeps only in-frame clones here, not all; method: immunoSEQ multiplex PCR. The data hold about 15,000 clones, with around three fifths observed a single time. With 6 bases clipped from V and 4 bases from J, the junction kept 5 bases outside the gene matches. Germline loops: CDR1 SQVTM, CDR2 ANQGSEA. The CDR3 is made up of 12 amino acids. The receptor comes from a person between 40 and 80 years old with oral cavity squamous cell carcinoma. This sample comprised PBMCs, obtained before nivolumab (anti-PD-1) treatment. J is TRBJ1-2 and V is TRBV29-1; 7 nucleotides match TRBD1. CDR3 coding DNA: TGCAGCGTCCAGACAGGGTCCTATGGCTACACCTTC. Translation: CSVQTGSYGYTF.